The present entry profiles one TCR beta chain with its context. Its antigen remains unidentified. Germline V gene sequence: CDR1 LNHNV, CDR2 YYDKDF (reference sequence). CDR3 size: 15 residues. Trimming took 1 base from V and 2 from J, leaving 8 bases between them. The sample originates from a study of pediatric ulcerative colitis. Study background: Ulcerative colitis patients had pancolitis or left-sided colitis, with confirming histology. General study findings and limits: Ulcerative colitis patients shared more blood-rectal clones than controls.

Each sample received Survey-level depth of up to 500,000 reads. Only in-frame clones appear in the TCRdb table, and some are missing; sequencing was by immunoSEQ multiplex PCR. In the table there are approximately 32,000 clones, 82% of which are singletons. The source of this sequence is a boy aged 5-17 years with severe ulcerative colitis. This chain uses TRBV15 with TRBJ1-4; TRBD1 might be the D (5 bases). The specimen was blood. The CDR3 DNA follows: TGTGCCACCAGCAGAGCGGCAGGGACTAATGAAAAACTGTTTTTT. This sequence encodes CATSRAAGTNEKLFF. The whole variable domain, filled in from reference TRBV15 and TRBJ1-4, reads DAMVIQNPRYQVTQFGKPVTLSCSQTLNHNVMYWYQQKSSQAPKLLFHYYDKDFNNEADTPDNFQSRRPNTSFCFLDIRSPGLGDTAMYLCATSRAAGTNEKLFFGSGTQLSVL.